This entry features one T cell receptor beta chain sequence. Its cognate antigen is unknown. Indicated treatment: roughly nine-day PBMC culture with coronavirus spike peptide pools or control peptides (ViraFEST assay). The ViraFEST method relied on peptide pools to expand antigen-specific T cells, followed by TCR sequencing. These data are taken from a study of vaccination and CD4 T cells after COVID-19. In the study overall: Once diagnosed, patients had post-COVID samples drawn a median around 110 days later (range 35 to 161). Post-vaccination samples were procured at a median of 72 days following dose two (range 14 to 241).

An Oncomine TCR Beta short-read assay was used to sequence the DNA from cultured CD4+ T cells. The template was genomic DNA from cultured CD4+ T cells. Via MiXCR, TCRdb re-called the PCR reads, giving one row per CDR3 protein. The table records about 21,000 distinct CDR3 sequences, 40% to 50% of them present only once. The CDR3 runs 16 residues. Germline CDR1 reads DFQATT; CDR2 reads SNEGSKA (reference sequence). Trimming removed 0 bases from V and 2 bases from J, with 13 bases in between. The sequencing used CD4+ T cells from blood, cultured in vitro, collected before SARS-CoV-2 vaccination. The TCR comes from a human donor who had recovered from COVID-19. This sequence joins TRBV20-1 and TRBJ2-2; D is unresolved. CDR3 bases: TGCAGTGCTAGAGATCAGAGAAGGGCTAACACCGGGGAGCTGTTTTTT. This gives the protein CSARDQRRANTGELFF.